This T cell receptor (beta chain) was sequenced for a study of read filtering for tumor transcriptome and immune sequencing. Molecular barcoded adaptors covering alpha/delta and beta/gamma chains were used on roughly 400 ng RNA. In TCRdb, the reads were re-called with MiXCR into one record per CDR3 protein. Altogether tens of thousands of distinct CDR3 sequences are present, roughly 19% being singletons, with the ten largest covering roughly an eighth. Details on this clonotype: This may arise from a read error, as a much more abundant clone is one base away.

Germline V gene lookup returns CDR1 SQVTM and CDR2 ANQGSEA. The CDR3 runs to 15 residues. V lost 7 bases, J lost 6 bases, and 12 bases stayed unmatched. The receptor was derived from a donor at least 40 years old with multiple myeloma. The specimen was a population of CD138-negative cells sorted from bone marrow. The chain recombines TRBV29-1 with TRBJ2-2, with 9 nucleotides matching TRBD1. CDR3 in DNA: TGCAGCGCTGGAGGACAGGGGTTGACTGCCGGGGAGCTGTTTTTT. Protein: CSAGGQGLTAGELFF.